The 24 T cell receptor beta chains reported below all come from one sample, sequenced in a study of OX40 agonist ivuxolimab in advanced cancers. TCRdb's table, derived via immunoSEQ multiplex PCR, lists solely in-frame clones and lacks some. The sample yields over 70,000 clones, approximately 87% seen once. The sequenced sample was CD4+ or CD8+ T cells sorted from blood, obtained in a trial of the OX40 agonist ivuxolimab. The receptor source for this set is an adult with an advanced solid tumor such as melanoma, head and neck, liver or kidney cancer.

This rearrangement joins TRBV7-9 to TRBJ2-1; no definite D call. Trimming shortened V by 0 bases and J by 6 bases, and 0 bases separated the two germline ends. The CDR3 spans 11 residues. Germline CDR1 is SEHNR and CDR2 is FQNEAQ (reference sequence). CDR3 amino acids: CASSLANEQFF. In DNA, the CDR3 is TGTGCCAGCAGCTTAGCCAATGAGCAGTTCTTC.

This clone was recorded only once. This chain joins TRBV7-2 and TRBJ2-1; TRBD2 matches 9 bases. V lost 2 bases, J lost 7 bases, and 18 bases stayed unmatched. The CDR3 consists of 19 residues. The germline V gene has CDR1 SGHTA and CDR2 FQGNSA. The CDR3 coding sequence is TGTGCCAGCAGCTTAAGGGCCCGGGGCGGCGGGAGGGCTGTGAATGAGCAGTTCTTC. Protein product: CASSLRARGGGRAVNEQFF.

The chain carries TRBV7-7 and TRBJ2-1; TRBD2 matches 9 bases. J lost 4 bases, V lost 5 bases, and 6 bases had no gene match. The CDR3 covers 15 residues. Germline V gene sequence: CDR1 SSHAT, CDR2 FNYEAQ (reference sequence). The CDR3 here is CASSPLAGIYNEQFF. The CDR3 DNA reads TGTGCCAGCAGCCCTCTAGCGGGAATATACAATGAGCAGTTCTTC.

The chain is built from TRBV7-2 and TRBJ2-7, with a possible D match to TRBD1 (7 bases). The germline CDR1 and CDR2 sequences are SGHTA and FQGNSA. V lost 5 bases and J 5 bases, leaving 22 bases between the germline ends. The CDR3 runs to 16 residues. As DNA, the CDR3 is TGTGCCAGCAGCCCGACGCCTAAGACAGGGAGGCACGAGCAGTACTTC. This sequence encodes CASSPTPKTGRHEQYF.

The V call is TRBV13, the J call TRBJ2-7, with TRBD1 matching 9 bases. This CDR3 is built from 15 residues. The germline V gene encodes CDR1 PRHDT and CDR2 FYEKMQ (reference sequence). The CDR3 here is CAAPRDRDLAYEQYF. CDR3 nucleotides: TGTGCAGCCCCCAGGGACAGGGATCTGGCCTACGAGCAGTACTTC.

The rearrangement joins TRBV19 to TRBJ1-1, with a possible D match to TRBD1 (6 bases). CDR3 length equals 14 residues. Trimming stripped 3 bases from V and 4 bases from J, with 12 bases between. Germline values: CDR1 LNHDA, CDR2 SQIVND (reference sequence). The CDR3 spells CASSMRGLGTEAFF. The DNA for the CDR3 is TGTGCCAGTAGTATGCGGGGGCTCGGCACTGAAGCTTTCTTT.

The CDR3 DNA follows: TGTGCCAGCAGCGTAGGAAGGGGTTTTAACACCGGGGAGCTGTTTTTT. The encoded protein is CASSVGRGFNTGELFF. V is TRBV9 and J is TRBJ2-2, with D tentatively TRBD1 (5 bases). The CDR3 consists of 16 residues. Trimming removed 0 bases at V and 2 bases at J, with 11 bases between. Germline assignment: CDR1 SGDLS and CDR2 YYNGEE.

V usage is TRBV2 and J usage is TRBJ1-5, with D unclear. Germline CDR1 is SNHLY and CDR2 is FYNNEI. The CDR3 totals 13 residues. Trimming stripped 1 base from V and 3 bases from J, with 4 bases between. The CDR3 nucleotides read TGTGCCAGCAGTGAAGAGACCAATCAGCCCCAGCATTTT. Its protein product is CASSEETNQPQHF.

The chain couples TRBV18 to TRBJ2-3; perhaps TRBD1 as D (6 bases). V was cut by 0 bases and J by 0 bases, with 10 bases left in between. Germline V gives CDR1 KGHSH, CDR2 LQKENI. The CDR3 is 16 residues long. CDR3 nucleotide sequence: TGTGCCAGCTCACCACCTACAGGGTTTAGCACAGATACGCAGTATTTT. As protein: CASSPPTGFSTDTQYF.

The chain is built from TRBV2 and TRBJ2-5; no clear D. This CDR3 region has 11 residues. Trimming cost V 4 bases and J 2 bases, with 2 bases left between them. The germline CDR1 and CDR2 sequences are SNHLY and FYNNEI. The CDR3 DNA reads as TGTGCCAGCAGTGGACAAGAGACCCAGTACTTC. Encoded protein: CASSGQETQYF.

This chain connects TRBV5-8 to TRBJ2-5; no firm D call. V was pared by 7 bases and J by 2 bases, with 12 bases between. CDR1 SGHTS and CDR2 YDEGEE come from the germline V gene. The CDR3 has 13 amino acids. CDR3 protein: CASGRAIQETQYF. CDR3 nucleotide sequence: TGTGCCAGCGGCCGGGCCATACAAGAGACCCAGTACTTC. Supplemented by reference TRBV5-8 and TRBJ2-5, the full variable domain reads EAGVTQSPTHLIKTRGQQATLRCSPISGHTSVYWYQQALGLGLQFLLWYDEGEERNRGNFPPRFSGRQFPNYSSELNVNALELEDSALYLCASGRAIQETQYFGPGTRLLVL.

This chain uses TRBV7-6 with TRBJ2-6; D might be TRBD1 or TRBD2, each matching 5 bases. The CDR3 has 15 amino acids. Germline V gives CDR1 SGHVS, CDR2 FNYEAQ. V was pared by 3 bases and J by 0 bases, with 6 bases between. The CDR3 bases are TGTGCCAGCAGCTTTGGGGGCTCTGGGGCCAACGTCCTGACTTTC. It codes for CASSFGGSGANVLTF.

The V and J genes are TRBV27 and TRBJ2-5; 13 nucleotides agree with TRBD2. The CDR3 contains 19 residues. V shed 2 bases and J 4 bases; nucleotides not matched to a gene: 13. Per germline, CDR1 MNHEY and CDR2 SMNVEV (reference sequence). The CDR3 DNA reads TGTGCCAGCAGTTTAAAACGGAGGACTAGCGGGAGTTGGGGAGAGACCCAGTACTTC. Translation: CASSLKRRTSGSWGETQYF.

This clone showed up just a few times. V usage is TRBV19 and J usage is TRBJ2-2; 10 bases align to TRBD1. V lost 5 bases to trimming and J lost 2 bases; unmatched junction nucleotides: 14. Germline V gene data show CDR1 as LNHDA and CDR2 as SQIVND (reference sequence). The length of the CDR3 is 19 residues. The DNA for the CDR3 is TGTGCCAGTAGTGGCCGGACAGGGGGTCGTGGGAGAAACACCGGGGAGCTGTTTTTT. Translating gives CASSGRTGGRGRNTGELFF.

The V and J genes are TRBV11-2 and TRBJ2-5; 7 bases agree with TRBD2. V lost 2 bases to trimming and J lost 0 bases; unmatched junction nucleotides: 12. The CDR3 is 18 amino acids. Per germline, CDR1 SGHAT and CDR2 FQNNGV. CDR3 in DNA: TGTGCCAGCAGCTTACCCCAGCCGGGCGGGGGTTACCAAGAGACCCAGTACTTC. Its protein product is CASSLPQPGGGYQETQYF.

J is TRBJ2-5 and V is TRBV18; a possible D gene is TRBD2 (5 bases). Between the trimmed V and J ends, which lost 3 bases and 4 bases, there was a span of 15 bases. The CDR3 spans 15 residues. Germline-derived CDR1 and CDR2 are KGHSH and LQKENI. The CDR3 spells CASSPAGGPRETQYF. The CDR3 bases are TGTGCCAGCTCACCCGCGGGCGGGCCGAGAGAGACCCAGTACTTC.

J is TRBJ1-5 and V is TRBV7-9; 8 nucleotides align to TRBD1. CDR3 size: 14 residues. Germline V CDR1 and CDR2: SEHNR, FQNEAQ (reference sequence). Trimming at V came to 6 bases and at J to 5 bases, leaving 6 bases not matched to a gene. The CDR3 sequence: CASRRTGQDQPQHF. The CDR3 nucleotides read TGTGCCAGCAGGCGGACAGGGCAGGATCAGCCCCAGCATTTT.

In this sample, this clone turned up a few times. The rearrangement links TRBV27 to TRBJ2-1, with D perhaps matching TRBD2 (5 bases). The length of the CDR3 is 13 residues. Germline V gene data show CDR1 as MNHEY and CDR2 as SMNVEV (reference sequence). Trimming left V 3 bases short and J 8 bases short, with 11 bases between. CDR3 residues: CASSFTSFDEQFF. As DNA, the CDR3 is TGTGCCAGCAGTTTCACTAGTTTCGATGAGCAGTTCTTC.

The V call is TRBV19, the J call TRBJ2-7; the D gene is possibly TRBD2 (6 bases). V was clipped by 6 bases and J by 7 bases, with 16 bases between them. Germline CDR1 is LNHDA and CDR2 is SQIVND (reference sequence). CDR3 size: 13 residues. The CDR3 nucleotides read TGTGCCAGTAGGATCCCGGGGGTTCGAGAGCAGTACTTC. Translation gives CASRIPGVREQYF.

The rearrangement uses TRBV5-6 and TRBJ2-7; D is perhaps TRBD1 or TRBD2 (5 bases each). In germline, CDR1 is SGHDT, CDR2 YYEEEE. V lost 4 bases to trimming and J lost 4 bases, with 15 bases between them. This CDR3 has 14 amino acids. The CDR3 is CASSIPGPLYEQYF. The CDR3 nucleotides read TGTGCCAGCAGCATCCCGGGACCCCTTTACGAGCAGTACTTC.

The chain employs TRBV25-1 and TRBJ2-5; TRBD2 agrees at 14 bases. Germline trimming cut 4 bases from V and 4 bases from J; bases unmatched to any gene: 5. CDR3 length equals 16 residues. Germline assignment: CDR1 MGHDK and CDR2 SYGVNS. The CDR3 coding sequence is TGTGCCAGCAGTGGACTAGCGGGGGGGCCGAGAGAGACCCAGTACTTC. Translating gives CASSGLAGGPRETQYF.

This chain links TRBV6-5 with TRBJ2-5; D ambiguous. From germline, CDR1 is MNHEY and CDR2 SVGAGI. V lost 2 bases, J lost 4 bases, and 11 bases lay in between. The CDR3 length is 14 residues. CDR3 amino acids: CASSYRALGETQYF. DNA for the CDR3: TGTGCCAGCAGTTACCGAGCTTTAGGAGAGACCCAGTACTTC.

This chain uses TRBV5-1 with TRBJ2-7; D perhaps matches TRBD1 (6 bases). The CDR3 runs 13 residues. V was pared by 0 bases and J by 5 bases, with 9 bases between. CDR1 is SGHRS, CDR2 YFSETQ, per germline. This chain's CDR3 is CASSLAGVDEQYF. The CDR3 DNA sequence: TGCGCCAGCAGCTTGGCAGGGGTCGACGAGCAGTACTTC. Full variable domain (remainder filled in from reference TRBV5-1 and TRBJ2-7): KAGVTQTPRYLIKTRGQQVTLSCSPISGHRSVSWYQQTPGQGLQFLFEYFSETQRNKGNFPGRFSGRQFSNSRSEMNVSTLELGDSALYLCASSLAGVDEQYFGPGTRLTVT.

V and J are TRBV6-5 and TRBJ2-7; TRBD1 matches at 9 bases. With V trimmed by 5 bases and J by 2 bases, 4 bases remained unmatched. CDR3 size: 14 residues. Germline CDR1 is MNHEY and CDR2 is SVGAGI. The CDR3 loop reads CASSVDRGPYEQYF. In DNA, the CDR3 is TGTGCCAGCAGTGTGGACAGGGGCCCCTACGAGCAGTACTTC.